The 21 T cell receptor beta chains given below trace back to one sample, sequenced in a study of cytomegalovirus exposure and HLA in healthy donors. Primers included in the PCR were 60 Vbeta and 13 Jbeta primers. Sequenced by immunoSEQ multiplex PCR; TCRdb stores in-frame clones only, minus some. The sample gives approximately 120,000 clones, 76% of which show up once; less than 2% is in the top ten. What was sequenced was PBMCs. Every receptor here comes from a man in his fifties or sixties in good health and CMV-seronegative.

The V call is TRBV11-1, the J call TRBJ2-7, with TRBD1 identical over 7 bases. With 1 base clipped from V and 7 bases from J, the junction kept 1 base outside the gene matches. CDR3 length equals 12 residues. The germline V gene encodes CDR1 SGHAT and CDR2 FQDESV (reference sequence). CDR3 residues: CASSLGQGEQYF. CDR3 DNA sequence: TGTGCCAGCAGCTTAGGACAGGGTGAGCAGTACTTC.

The CDR3 DNA reads as TGCGCCAGCAGCGCAGGTGGGGGCTTCAATCAGCCCCAGCATTTT. Translation: CASSAGGGFNQPQHF. The V call is TRBV4-1, the J call TRBJ1-5, with D perhaps matching TRBD1 (6 bases). Trimming stripped 5 bases from V and 3 bases from J, with 14 bases between. This CDR3 has 15 amino acids. Germline V lookup: CDR1 MGHRA, CDR2 YSYEKL.

This clone was found a few times. The V gene is TRBV7-3, the J gene TRBJ1-1, with TRBD1 as a possible D gene (5 bases). Germline loops: CDR1 SGHTA, CDR2 FQGTGA. Trimming took off 5 bases at V and 1 base at J, with 11 bases between the two ends. The CDR3 spans 14 residues. The CDR3 reads CASSPQGENTEAFF. The CDR3 coding sequence is TGTGCCAGCAGCCCTCAGGGTGAGAACACTGAAGCTTTCTTT.

The rearrangement links TRBV6-5 to TRBJ2-7, with a tentative D call TRBD2 (6 bases). Trimming left V 8 bases short and J 1 base short, with 15 bases between. The germline V gene has CDR1 MNHEY and CDR2 SVGAGI. The CDR3 consists of 14 residues. The CDR3 bases are TGTGCCAGCCGGGGGTCGGGGGAGTCCTACGAGCAGTACTTC. As protein: CASRGSGESYEQYF.

V usage is TRBV11-2 and J usage is TRBJ1-2; the D is unclear. V was trimmed by 0 bases and J by 3 bases, leaving 11 bases between them. Germline CDR1 is SGHAT and CDR2 is FQNNGV. There are 15 residues in the CDR3. The CDR3 spells CASSLDWVEDYGYTF. In DNA, the CDR3 is TGTGCCAGCAGCTTAGATTGGGTGGAGGACTATGGCTACACCTTC.

This chain links TRBV10-3 with TRBJ2-5; 10 bases agree with TRBD2. Germline V gene data show CDR1 as ENHRY and CDR2 as SYGVKD. V was pared by 3 bases and J by 5 bases, with 6 bases of the junction left unmatched. The CDR3 extends over 15 amino acids. The CDR3 coding sequence is TGTGCCATCAGTGACGTAGCGGGGGGATTCGAGACCCAGTACTTC. Translated: CAISDVAGGFETQYF.

The chain links TRBV9 to TRBJ2-2; the match to TRBD2 covers 9 bases. There are 17 residues in the CDR3. V lost 1 base to trimming and J lost 4 bases; unmatched junction nucleotides: 8. Germline V gene sequence: CDR1 SGDLS, CDR2 YYNGEE. In nucleotides, the CDR3 is TGTGCCAGCAGCGTACGGGCAGCGGGGGGAGTCACCGGGGAGCTGTTTTTT. Translation: CASSVRAAGGVTGELFF.

This chain connects TRBV7-3 to TRBJ1-6; D unresolved. CDR1 and CDR2 (germline): SGHTA, FQGTGA. The CDR3 consists of 15 residues. The germline V and J ends were trimmed by 5 bases and 4 bases, with 12 bases remaining between them. CDR3 loop: CASSAEGWYNSPLHF. CDR3 sequence (DNA): TGTGCCAGCAGCGCCGAGGGATGGTATAATTCACCCCTCCACTTT.

The chain recombines TRBV19 with TRBJ2-4; 7 nucleotides line up with TRBD1. V shed 6 bases, J shed 8 bases, and the junction held 10 bases outside the gene matches. CDR1 is LNHDA and CDR2 is SQIVND in the germline V gene (reference sequence). CDR3 length: 14 residues. The CDR3 DNA is TGTGCCAGTAGCCCAGACAGGGTCATTGACATTCAGTACTTC. Residues: CASSPDRVIDIQYF.

This clone has more than one count but fewer than ten. This chain links TRBV28 with TRBJ1-5; D unclear. Germline lookup yields CDR1 MDHEN and CDR2 SYDVKM. Trimming left V 5 bases short and J 6 bases short, with 8 bases between. This CDR3 spans 12 amino acids. The CDR3 bases are TGTGCCAGCAGTATAACGCGTCAGCCCCAGCATTTT. Its translation: CASSITRQPQHF. The variable domain in full, with the rest retrieved from reference TRBV28 and TRBJ1-5, is DVKVTQSSRYLVKRTGEKVFLECVQDMDHENMFWYRQDPGLGLRLIYFSYDVKMKEKGDIPEGYSVSREKKERFSLILESASTNQTSMYLCASSITRQPQHFGDGTRLSIL.

The gene calls are TRBV6-5 and TRBJ2-2; 10 positions agree with TRBD1. V gave up 2 bases and J gave up 3 bases; unmatched junction bases: 3. Germline loops: CDR1 MNHEY, CDR2 SVGAGI. The CDR3 length is 16 residues. CDR3 protein: CASSYGTGVYTGELFF. As DNA, the CDR3 is TGTGCCAGCAGTTACGGGACAGGGGTTTACACCGGGGAGCTGTTTTTT.

This clone was observed a few times. The chain uses TRBV7-6 and TRBJ1-1; D remains unclear. The CDR3 extends over 14 amino acids. Germline V gene data show CDR1 as SGHVS and CDR2 as FNYEAQ. Trimming removed 5 bases at V and 4 bases at J, with 14 bases between. The CDR3 DNA follows: TGTGCCAGCAGCCCTGCGGGTGGAAGCACTGAAGCTTTCTTT. Translation gives CASSPAGGSTEAFF.

The J gene is TRBJ2-1, the V gene TRBV5-4; the D gene is possibly TRBD1 (5 bases). Trimming took off 0 bases at V and 0 bases at J, with 7 bases between the two ends. The length of the CDR3 is 15 residues. Germline-derived CDR1 and CDR2 are SGHNT and YYREEE (reference sequence). CDR3: CASSLEDSSYNEQFF. The CDR3 DNA sequence: TGTGCCAGCAGCTTGGAAGACAGCTCCTACAATGAGCAGTTCTTC.

The chain employs TRBV14 and TRBJ1-3; D gene unclear. Trimming left V 1 base short and J 0 bases short, with 7 bases between. The CDR3 is 15 residues long. Germline V gene sequence: CDR1 SGHDN, CDR2 FVKESK. The CDR3, as DNA: TGTGCCAGCAGCCAAGCTCACACCTCTGGAAACACCATATATTTT. As protein: CASSQAHTSGNTIYF.

This rearrangement joins TRBV19 to TRBJ2-3; TRBD2 is a possible D gene (5 bases). Trimming cost V 3 bases and J 4 bases, with 8 bases left between them. The CDR3 runs to 13 residues. The germline CDR1 and CDR2 sequences are LNHDA and SQIVND (reference sequence). CDR3 sequence (DNA): TGTGCCAGTAGTATGGACTCTTCAGATACGCAGTATTTT. As protein: CASSMDSSDTQYF.

The chain uses TRBV11-2 and TRBJ1-1; 11 bases are a match to TRBD1. There are 17 residues in the CDR3. CDR1 is SGHAT, CDR2 FQNNGV, per germline. Trimming at V came to 4 bases and at J to 6 bases, leaving 13 bases not matched to a gene. The chain's CDR3 is CASSSPRGTGGRAEAFF. The CDR3, as DNA: TGTGCCAGCAGCTCCCCCCGAGGGACAGGGGGAAGGGCTGAAGCTTTCTTT.

The V and J genes are TRBV11-2 and TRBJ2-1, with 11 bases identical to TRBD2. Germline lookup yields CDR1 SGHAT and CDR2 FQNNGV. The length of the CDR3 is 16 residues. Germline trimming cut 2 bases from V and 10 bases from J; bases unmatched to any gene: 10. The CDR3 sequence is CASSLSFLAGGQEQFF. The DNA of the CDR3 is TGTGCCAGCAGCTTATCTTTCCTAGCGGGGGGCCAAGAGCAGTTCTTC.

V and J are TRBV5-8 and TRBJ1-1; 9 bases align to TRBD1. This CDR3 region has 14 residues. Trimming cost V 7 bases and J 2 bases; bases outside gene matches: 6. Germline V lookup: CDR1 SGHTS, CDR2 YDEGEE. The CDR3, as DNA: TGTGCCAGCCAGACGGACAGGGGCAACACTGAAGCTTTCTTT. It yields the protein CASQTDRGNTEAFF.

This chain joins TRBV28 and TRBJ1-5; D possibly corresponds to TRBD1 (6 bases). This CDR3 contains 14 residues. V lost 3 bases to trimming and J lost 3 bases, with 9 bases between them. From germline, CDR1 is MDHEN and CDR2 SYDVKM. The CDR3 region has the DNA TGTGCCAGCAGTTTGGGGGCTTACAATCAGCCCCAGCATTTT. Its translation: CASSLGAYNQPQHF.

The chain links TRBV4-1 to TRBJ2-1; D might be TRBD1 (6 bases). The germline V gene has CDR1 MGHRA and CDR2 YSYEKL. This CDR3 comprises 17 residues. V lost 2 bases and J 0 bases, leaving 14 bases between the germline ends. The CDR3 nucleotides are TGCGCCAGCAGCCAACGACAGGTTCCGAGCTCCTACAATGAGCAGTTCTTC. This sequence encodes CASSQRQVPSSYNEQFF.

CDR3 sequence reads: CASSWGTGGAETQYF. CDR3 in DNA: TGTGCCAGCAGCTGGGGGACAGGGGGCGCGGAGACCCAGTACTTC. The chain links TRBV11-3 to TRBJ2-5, with 12 bases fitting TRBD1. The trim removed 4 bases at V and 5 bases at J, leaving 5 bases unmatched. This CDR3 region has 15 residues. CDR1 is SGHNT and CDR2 is YENEEA in the germline V gene.